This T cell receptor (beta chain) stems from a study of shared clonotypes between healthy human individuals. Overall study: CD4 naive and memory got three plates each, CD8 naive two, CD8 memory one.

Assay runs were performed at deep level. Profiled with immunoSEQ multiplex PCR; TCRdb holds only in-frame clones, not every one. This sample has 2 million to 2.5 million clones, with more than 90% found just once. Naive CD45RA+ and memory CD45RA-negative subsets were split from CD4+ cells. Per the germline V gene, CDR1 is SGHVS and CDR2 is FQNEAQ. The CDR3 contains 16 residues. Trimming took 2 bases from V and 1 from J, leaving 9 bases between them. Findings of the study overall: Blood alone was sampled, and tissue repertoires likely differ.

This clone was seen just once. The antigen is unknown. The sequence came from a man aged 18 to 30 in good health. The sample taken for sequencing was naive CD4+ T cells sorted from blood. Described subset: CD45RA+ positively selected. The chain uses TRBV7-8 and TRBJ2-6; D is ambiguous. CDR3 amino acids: CASSLIASSGANVLTF. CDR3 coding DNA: TGTGCCAGCAGCTTAATTGCAAGTTCTGGGGCCAACGTCCTGACTTTC.